The clone carrying this TCR beta chain was seen many times. The sample comes from a study of early T cells in non-severe SARS-CoV-2 infection. V lost 3 bases to trimming and J lost 2 bases, with 10 bases between them. The CDR3 contains 15 residues. TCRdb re-called the 5' RACE reads through MiXCR, storing one row per CDR3 protein. The sample consists of around 61,000 distinct CDR3 sequences, about 10% of them appearing once. The gene calls are TRBV12-3 or TRBV12-4 and TRBJ2-2; the D is unclear. This receptor was taken from an adult who was a healthcare worker with PCR-confirmed SARS-CoV-2 infection or an uninfected control (not recorded which). The sample consisted of whole blood. CDR3 region: CASSFGRINTGELFF. The CDR3 DNA reads TGTGCCAGCAGTTTTGGAAGGATCAACACCGGGGAGCTGTTTTTT.